This passage covers 26 T cell receptor beta chains from one sample sequenced in a study of T cell responses to AZD1222 COVID-19 vaccine. Measured with immunoSEQ multiplex PCR; TCRdb has only the in-frame clones, and not every one. The sample lists around 150,000 clones, approximately 90% occurring once. The starting material was peripheral blood, obtained on day 0 of MenACWY control vaccination. The receptors here all came from an adult in good health.

The chain couples TRBV5-1 to TRBJ2-3; the D gene is possibly TRBD1 (5 bases). The V gene's germline CDR1 is SGHRS and CDR2 YFSETQ. This CDR3 spans 12 amino acids. Between the trimmed V and J ends, which lost 0 bases and 11 bases, there was a span of 10 bases. CDR3: CASSLDMDMQYF. The CDR3 DNA reads as TGCGCCAGCAGCTTGGATATGGACATGCAGTATTTT.

The V gene is TRBV28, the J gene TRBJ2-1; TRBD2 agrees at 9 bases. In germline, CDR1 is MDHEN, CDR2 SYDVKM. J gave up 8 bases and V 3 bases, and 14 bases lay outside the gene matches. The CDR3 covers 17 residues. The CDR3 region has the DNA TGTGCCAGCAGTTTGATCTTTGCGGGAGGGCCTAGGGATGAGCAGTTCTTC. Amino acid sequence: CASSLIFAGGPRDEQFF.

This chain links TRBV11-1 with TRBJ2-7; no clear D gene. This CDR3 region has 11 residues. V lost 4 bases and J 2 bases, leaving 3 bases between the germline ends. CDR1 is SGHAT and CDR2 is FQDESV in the germline V gene (reference sequence). The CDR3 protein is CASSSTYEQYF. CDR3 nucleotides: TGTGCCAGCAGCTCGACCTACGAGCAGTACTTC.

The CDR3 protein is CASSSTGAGELFF. Written as DNA, the CDR3 is TGTGCCAGCAGCTCGACAGGGGCCGGGGAGCTGTTTTTT. The V gene is TRBV7-9, the J gene TRBJ2-2; 8 bases are shared with TRBD1. CDR3 length: 13 residues. V was clipped by 4 bases and J by 6 bases; unmatched bases: 1. Germline values: CDR1 SEHNR, CDR2 FQNEAQ (reference sequence).

V is TRBV11-3 and J is TRBJ1-4, with D perhaps TRBD1 (5 bases). Germline CDR1 SGHNT, CDR2 YENEEA. This CDR3 spans 16 amino acids. V was pared by 5 bases and J by 8 bases, with 21 bases between. As DNA, the CDR3 is TGTGCCAGCAGCCGGAGCGGACCCCGAAGGGACGAAAAACTGTTTTTT. It specifies CASSRSGPRRDEKLFF.

The V call is TRBV3-1 (or the pseudogene TRBV3-2), the J call TRBJ1-5, with TRBD1 identical over 11 bases. The ends lost 2 bases at V and 2 bases at J; junction bases unmatched: 11. Germline V gene sequence: CDR1 LGHDT, CDR2 YNNKEL (reference sequence). CDR3 length equals 19 residues. The CDR3 spells CASSQIRTGGISGNQPQHF. CDR3 sequence (DNA): TGTGCCAGCAGCCAAATCAGGACAGGGGGCATCTCGGGCAATCAGCCCCAGCATTTT.

The chain couples TRBV27 to TRBJ1-4; TRBD1 matches 9 bases. The germline V gene has CDR1 MNHEY and CDR2 SMNVEV (reference sequence). The CDR3 is 15 amino acids. The trim removed 2 bases at V and 8 bases at J, leaving 6 bases unmatched. The CDR3 spells CASSLGTGRPEKLFF. The CDR3 DNA is TGTGCCAGCAGTTTAGGGACAGGGCGGCCCGAAAAACTGTTTTTT.

The V and J genes are TRBV2 and TRBJ1-6; TRBD1 matches 8 bases. The CDR3 spans 15 residues. V trimming: 7 bases; J trimming: 1 base; junction bases outside the gene matches: 3. The V gene's germline CDR1 is SNHLY and CDR2 FYNNEI. CDR3 protein: CASKGQDSYNSPLHF. CDR3 nucleotides: TGTGCCAGCAAGGGACAGGATTCCTATAATTCACCCCTCCACTTT.

The chain joins TRBV19 to TRBJ2-3; the D gene could be TRBD1 or TRBD2 (5 bases each). CDR3 length equals 14 residues. Trimming left V 5 bases short and J 1 base short, with 10 bases between. CDR1 is LNHDA and CDR2 is SQIVND in the germline V gene (reference sequence). The CDR3 nucleotides are TGTGCCAGTAGTTCGACGGGACGCACAGATACGCAGTATTTT. Translation: CASSSTGRTDTQYF.

The J gene is TRBJ2-5, the V gene TRBV7-2; 8 positions agree with TRBD2. CDR1 is SGHTA, CDR2 FQGNSA, per germline. Unmatched junction bases numbered 7, after V lost 2 bases and J lost 5 bases. The CDR3 is made up of 15 amino acids. The CDR3 sequence: CASSLSRGRSETQYF. The CDR3 region has the DNA TGTGCCAGCAGCTTAAGTCGCGGGAGGAGTGAGACCCAGTACTTC.

The gene calls are TRBV28 and TRBJ1-1; D not resolved. The CDR3 sequence is 14 residues long. Trimming pared 1 base from V and 4 bases from J, leaving 10 bases between. Germline-derived CDR1 and CDR2 are MDHEN and SYDVKM. DNA of the CDR3: TGTGCCAGCAGTTTATTGGTTCCGAGCACTGAAGCTTTCTTT. Protein product: CASSLLVPSTEAFF.

The V gene is TRBV3-1 (or the pseudogene TRBV3-2), the J gene TRBJ1-2; D ambiguous. The germline CDR1 and CDR2 sequences are LGHDT and YNNKEL (reference sequence). The CDR3 consists of 12 residues. V gave up 2 bases and J gave up 8 bases, with 9 bases separating them. The CDR3 loop is CASSQTGQGYTF. Here the CDR3 DNA reads TGTGCCAGCAGCCAAACGGGCCAAGGCTACACCTTC.

The chain has TRBV29-1 and TRBJ1-2, with 7 positions matching TRBD1. Germline V gene lookup returns CDR1 SQVTM and CDR2 ANQGSEA. Trimming took 7 bases from V and 0 from J; bases not matched to a gene: 11. The CDR3 is 15 amino acids. The CDR3 DNA reads TGCAGCGGCCGAGGACCGGGACAGCCTAACTATGGCTACACCTTC. Its translation: CSGRGPGQPNYGYTF.

The chain carries TRBV6-2 or TRBV6-3 and TRBJ2-1; TRBD2 agrees at 7 bases. This CDR3 comprises 12 residues. Trimming cost V 2 bases and J 16 bases; bases outside gene matches: 8. Germline V gene lookup returns CDR1 MNHEY and CDR2 SVGEGT. The CDR3 sequence is CASSYGAGEFFF. The CDR3 bases are TGTGCCAGCAGTTACGGGGCGGGAGAATTTTTCTTC.

CDR3 coding DNA: TGTGCCAGCGCCCGGGACAGGGGGCGGGATGGCTACACCTTC. Translation gives CASARDRGRDGYTF. The chain links TRBV18 to TRBJ1-2; 12 bases agree with TRBD1. The CDR3 consists of 14 residues. The J segment lost 6 bases and the V segment lost 8 bases, leaving 7 bases of the junction unmatched. Germline V gene sequence: CDR1 KGHSH, CDR2 LQKENI.

The genes are TRBV18 and TRBJ1-1; no firm D call. The germline CDR1 and CDR2 sequences are KGHSH and LQKENI. Trimming removed 5 bases at V and 0 bases at J, with 7 bases between. There are 13 residues in the CDR3. CDR3 amino acids: CASSDDMNTEAFF. DNA of the CDR3: TGTGCCAGCTCAGATGATATGAACACTGAAGCTTTCTTT.

This clone was recorded once. V and J are TRBV24-1 and TRBJ1-2; D gene unclear. Germline values: CDR1 KGHDR, CDR2 SFDVKD. The V gene lost 3 bases and the J gene lost 6 bases, with 4 bases spanning the gap. The CDR3 loop spans 11 amino acids. CDR3 coding DNA: TGTGCCACCAGTGATGGTCATGGCTACACCTTC. Protein product: CATSDGHGYTF.

In DNA form, the CDR3 reads TGTGCCAGTAGTACTTCGACAGGGAATGATTCACCCCTCCACTTT. The encoded protein is CASSTSTGNDSPLHF. The chain carries TRBV19 and TRBJ1-6; 7 nucleotides agree with TRBD1. The germline V gene has CDR1 LNHDA and CDR2 SQIVND (reference sequence). This CDR3 is built from 15 residues. After removal of 4 bases from V and 8 bases from J, the junction contained 8 bases not matched to a gene.

This rearrangement joins TRBV14 to TRBJ1-2; tentative D call: TRBD1 (6 bases). V was pared by 6 bases and J by 0 bases, with 11 bases between. Germline V lookup: CDR1 SGHDN, CDR2 FVKESK. This CDR3 contains 14 residues. The CDR3 loop is CASRETGPNYGYTF. The CDR3 nucleotides read TGTGCCAGCAGAGAAACAGGGCCTAACTATGGCTACACCTTC.

This clone rates as medium-sized. This sequence joins TRBV15 and TRBJ2-7; 10 nucleotides match TRBD2. Germline assignment: CDR1 LNHNV and CDR2 YYDKDF (reference sequence). With 2 bases clipped from V and 6 bases from J, the junction kept 10 bases outside the gene matches. CDR3 size: 16 residues. CDR3 residues: CATSRPYLSGRREQYF. CDR3 DNA sequence: TGTGCCACCAGCAGACCATATCTTAGCGGGAGGCGCGAGCAGTACTTC.

The chain has TRBV11-2 and TRBJ1-1; D unclear. The CDR3 sequence is 13 residues long. Trimming pared 0 bases from V and 1 base from J, leaving 3 bases between. Per the germline V gene, CDR1 is SGHAT and CDR2 is FQNNGV. CDR3 in DNA: TGTGCCAGCAGCTTAGAGGCGAACACTGAAGCTTTCTTT. Translating gives CASSLEANTEAFF.

The chain has TRBV6-2 or TRBV6-3 and TRBJ1-4; D call uncertain. Germline values: CDR1 MNHEY, CDR2 SVGEGT. Trimming stripped 5 bases from V and 16 bases from J, with 14 bases between. CDR3 length: 11 residues. The CDR3 loop reads CASSPIPGGFF. CDR3 coding DNA: TGTGCCAGCAGTCCAATCCCTGGTGGGTTTTTT.

The chain is built from TRBV7-3 and TRBJ1-2; 7 nucleotides line up with TRBD1. Unmatched junction bases numbered 15, after V lost 5 bases and J lost 6 bases. CDR3 length: 16 amino acids. Germline V gene data show CDR1 as SGHTA and CDR2 as FQGTGA. CDR3 nucleotide sequence: TGTGCCAGCAGCCCACAGGGGCGGGGTTCAGCTCATGGCTACACCTTC. Its protein product is CASSPQGRGSAHGYTF.

V gene TRBV24-1 combines with J gene TRBJ2-7; 8 bases agree with TRBD1. J was trimmed by 2 bases and V by 12 bases; bases with no gene match: 8. The CDR3 is 13 amino acids. The germline CDR1 and CDR2 sequences are KGHDR and SFDVKD. CDR3 coding DNA: TGTGCCGGAACCGGGACAGGACCCTACGAGCAGTACTTC. Its protein product is CAGTGTGPYEQYF.

In its sample, this clone was seen once. V and J are TRBV5-1 and TRBJ1-1; D gene ambiguous. Trimming took 2 bases from V and 4 from J, leaving 9 bases between them. This CDR3 has 13 amino acids. Germline V lookup: CDR1 SGHRS, CDR2 YFSETQ. CDR3 loop: CASSFQLSTEAFF. For the CDR3, the DNA is TGCGCCAGCAGCTTCCAGCTGAGCACTGAAGCTTTCTTT.

This clone was counted a single time. The chain has TRBV20-1 and TRBJ2-1; D remains ambiguous. V shed 3 bases and J shed 4 bases, with 4 bases lying between them. Per the germline V gene, CDR1 is DFQATT and CDR2 is SNEGSKA (reference sequence). There are 11 residues in the CDR3. The CDR3 is CSARQYNEQFF. The CDR3 region has the DNA TGCAGTGCTAGGCAGTACAATGAGCAGTTCTTC.